These 19 T cell receptor beta chains share one sample of origin, sequenced in a study of blood T cell repertoires in COVID-19. Sequencing was performed with immunoSEQ multiplex PCR; in TCRdb, only in-frame clones are kept and a portion is missing. The sample yields 250,000 to 350,000 clones, 88% seen once. The sequencing sample was made of peripheral blood. These TCRs come from a woman aged 45-59 years with active or convalescent COVID-19.

The chain carries TRBV27 and TRBJ2-1; TRBD1 agrees at 7 bases. Germline CDR1 is MNHEY and CDR2 is SMNVEV (reference sequence). V lost 2 bases to trimming and J lost 8 bases; unmatched junction nucleotides: 6. This CDR3 contains 14 residues. The CDR3 here is CASSLRGGRDEQFF. Written as DNA, the CDR3 is TGTGCCAGCAGTTTAAGAGGGGGCAGGGATGAGCAGTTCTTC.

This clone was counted ten times or more. The chain combines TRBV30 with TRBJ2-4, with TRBD2 matching over 9 bases. Per germline, CDR1 GTSNPN and CDR2 SVGIG (reference sequence). The CDR3 is 13 residues long. V shed 0 bases and J 13 bases; nucleotides not matched to a gene: 7. CDR3 DNA sequence: TGTGCCTGGAGTGTTTCGACTAGCGGACCGCAGTACTTC. Translating it yields CAWSVSTSGPQYF.

This clone was observed a handful of times. CDR3 nucleotide sequence: TGTGCCAGCACCCAAGGACAGGGGGACACTGAAGCTTTCTTT. This encodes CASTQGQGDTEAFF. The rearrangement links TRBV28 to TRBJ1-1; the match to TRBD1 covers 10 bases. V trimming: 7 bases; J trimming: 3 bases; junction bases outside the gene matches: 5. The V gene's germline CDR1 is MDHEN and CDR2 SYDVKM. The length of the CDR3 is 14 residues.

The V and J genes are TRBV19 and TRBJ1-5; TRBD1 might be the D (5 bases). The CDR3 runs 15 residues. Germline V gene data show CDR1 as LNHDA and CDR2 as SQIVND (reference sequence). Trimming cost V 5 bases and J 6 bases, with 17 bases left between them. This chain's CDR3 is CASSSAGGLTQPQHF. Written as DNA, the CDR3 is TGTGCCAGTAGTTCAGCGGGGGGATTAACTCAGCCCCAGCATTTT.

This clone was recorded once. The chain is built from TRBV19 and TRBJ1-2; D call uncertain. The V and J ends lost 5 bases and 4 bases respectively, with 11 bases between them. The CDR3 covers 13 residues. Germline CDR1 and CDR2: LNHDA and SQIVND (reference sequence). The CDR3: CASSPRRLYGYTF. The DNA of the CDR3 is TGTGCCAGTAGTCCGCGTCGACTCTATGGCTACACCTTC.

The rearrangement joins TRBV19 to TRBJ2-7; 7 nucleotides agree with TRBD1. The CDR3 has 14 residues. J lost 5 bases, V lost 7 bases, and 11 bases had no gene match. Looked up from germline, CDR1 is LNHDA and CDR2 is SQIVND (reference sequence). The DNA of the CDR3 is TGTGCCAGTAAATCTTGGACAGGAACCAACGAGCAGTACTTC. Translated, it gives CASKSWTGTNEQYF. Drawing the rest from reference TRBV19 and TRBJ2-7, the complete variable domain is DGGITQSPKYLFRKEGQNVTLSCEQNLNHDAMYWYRQDPGQGLRLIYYSQIVNDFQKGDIAEGYSVSREKKESFPLTVTSAQKNPTAFYLCASKSWTGTNEQYFGPGTRLTVT.

This rearrangement joins TRBV28 to TRBJ1-6, with TRBD1 identical over 7 bases. This CDR3 is 15 amino acids long. The germline CDR1 and CDR2 sequences are MDHEN and SYDVKM. V shed 6 bases, J shed 4 bases, and the junction held 6 bases outside the gene matches. CDR3 DNA: TGTGCCAGCAGCACCGGGACAGCTTATAATTCACCCCTCCACTTT. Residues: CASSTGTAYNSPLHF.

The chain employs TRBV29-1 and TRBJ2-1; 15 bases align to TRBD2. The J segment lost 4 bases and the V segment lost 5 bases, leaving 6 bases of the junction unmatched. CDR1 and CDR2 from the germline V gene are SQVTM and ANQGSEA. The CDR3 sequence is 16 residues long. CDR3 in amino acids: CSVSGLAGGTYNEQFF. CDR3 DNA sequence: TGCAGCGTTTCGGGACTAGCGGGAGGCACGTACAATGAGCAGTTCTTC.

The J gene is TRBJ1-1, the V gene TRBV19; D possibly corresponds to TRBD1 (6 bases). Deletions cut 8 bases from V and 5 bases from J, with 24 bases between. This CDR3 has 16 amino acids. Germline lookup yields CDR1 LNHDA and CDR2 SQIVND (reference sequence). CDR3: CASGSTGSVLNTEAFF. CDR3 nucleotide sequence: TGTGCCAGTGGGTCGACAGGCTCGGTTTTAAATACTGAAGCTTTCTTT.

CDR3 DNA sequence: TGCGCCAGCACCCGGACTCTTGGCACAGATACGCAGTATTTT. It yields the protein CASTRTLGTDTQYF. The gene calls are TRBV5-1 and TRBJ2-3; D is perhaps TRBD2 (5 bases). V lost 6 bases and J lost 1, with 12 bases in between. Germline CDR1 SGHRS, CDR2 YFSETQ. The CDR3 runs 14 residues.

This chain joins TRBV3-1 (or the pseudogene TRBV3-2) and TRBJ2-7, with 9 bases lining up with TRBD1. The CDR3 length is 15 residues. J gave up 2 bases and V 3 bases, and 5 bases lay outside the gene matches. The germline CDR1 and CDR2 sequences are LGHDT and YNNKEL (reference sequence). DNA of the CDR3: TGTGCCAGCAGCCATGGGACAGGGAACACCTACGAGCAGTACTTC. Translated, it gives CASSHGTGNTYEQYF.

The chain combines TRBV28 with TRBJ1-1, with 7 bases aligning to TRBD1. The CDR3 consists of 11 residues. CDR1 and CDR2 (germline): MDHEN, SYDVKM. V was clipped by 4 bases and J by 11 bases; unmatched bases: 4. The CDR3 here is CASSSTGKAFF. CDR3 sequence (DNA): TGTGCCAGCAGTTCGACAGGGAAGGCTTTCTTT.

V gene TRBV11-2 combines with J gene TRBJ2-3, with D possibly matching TRBD2 (6 bases). With 4 bases removed from V and 3 bases from J, the gap between germline ends came to 11 bases. The germline CDR1 and CDR2 sequences are SGHAT and FQNNGV. The CDR3 runs 14 residues. CDR3 in amino acids: CASSSLSGTDTQYF. CDR3 coding DNA: TGTGCCAGCAGCTCCCTAAGCGGGACAGATACGCAGTATTTT.

V is TRBV10-2 and J is TRBJ2-7; 7 bases are a match to TRBD2. V gave up 3 bases and J gave up 7 bases; unmatched junction bases: 12. Germline CDR1 is WSHSY and CDR2 is SAAADI. This CDR3 has 15 amino acids. CDR3 amino acids: CASSERSSGPLEQYF. The CDR3 DNA is TGCGCCAGCAGTGAACGGTCTAGCGGCCCGCTAGAGCAGTACTTC.

V gene TRBV6-5 combines with J gene TRBJ2-5; possibly TRBD2 for D (6 bases). The CDR3 has 15 amino acids. The germline V gene has CDR1 MNHEY and CDR2 SVGAGI. The ends were cut back, 5 bases at V and 7 bases at J, with 20 bases in the middle. CDR3 nucleotide sequence: TGTGCCAGCAGTATCTCCGGGACTGGCGCTGGGACCCAGTACTTC. As protein: CASSISGTGAGTQYF.

This clone was detected a few times. The chain is built from TRBV7-9 and TRBJ1-2, with TRBD1 as a possible D gene (6 bases). The germline V gene has CDR1 SEHNR and CDR2 FQNEAQ (reference sequence). Trimming removed 2 bases from V and 8 bases from J, with 12 bases in between. This CDR3 contains 13 residues. The CDR3 bases are TGTGCCAGCAGCTTAAAGGGGACACAGGGCTACACCTTC. The encoded protein is CASSLKGTQGYTF. The whole variable domain, remainder taken from reference TRBV7-9 and TRBJ1-2, is DTGVSQNPRHKITKRGQNVTFRCDPISEHNRLYWYRQTLGQGPEFLTYFQNEAQLEKSRLLSDRFSAERPKGSFSTLEIQRTEQGDSAMYLCASSLKGTQGYTFGSGTRLTVV.

The V gene is TRBV4-1, the J gene TRBJ1-3; a weak D match, TRBD1 (5 bases). Germline V gives CDR1 MGHRA, CDR2 YSYEKL. V was pared by 0 bases and J by 0 bases, with 12 bases between. CDR3 length: 17 amino acids. The CDR3 region is CASSQEGGGYSGNTIYF. The CDR3 DNA reads as TGCGCCAGCAGCCAAGAAGGTGGGGGGTACTCTGGAAACACCATATATTTT.

A note on this clone: The junction shows a germline mismatch at one end, possibly a read error. V is TRBV7-7 and J is TRBJ2-1, with TRBD2 matching 13 bases. Germline V gene lookup returns CDR1 SSHAT and CDR2 FNYEAQ (reference sequence). CDR3 length: 15 amino acids. Here the CDR3 reads CASSPGLAGPNEQFF. The CDR3 DNA sequence: TGTGCTAGCAGCCCGGGACTAGCGGGACCCAATGAGCAGTTCTTC.

The chain couples TRBV4-1 to TRBJ2-7; 9 bases agree with TRBD1. The CDR3 sequence is 17 residues long. Germline-derived CDR1 and CDR2 are MGHRA and YSYEKL. With 1 base clipped from V and 0 bases from J, the junction kept 7 bases outside the gene matches. CDR3 region: CASSQVLGQGYSYEQYF. The CDR3 nucleotides read TGCGCCAGCAGCCAAGTACTAGGACAGGGGTACTCCTACGAGCAGTACTTC.